Each of the 10 T cell receptor beta chains below was sequenced from the same sample in a study of PD-1 blockade in classical Hodgkin lymphoma. Autologous stem cell transplantation was followed by relapse in every patient, and brentuximab vedotin exposure varied. TCRdb's table, derived via immunoSEQ multiplex PCR, lists solely in-frame clones and lacks some. In the table there are roughly 50,000 clones, roughly 80% of which are singletons. The source material was peripheral blood mononuclear cells (PBMCs), sampled at baseline. These receptor sequences come from a human donor with classical Hodgkin lymphoma.

The V and J genes are TRBV4-2 and TRBJ2-7; TRBD2 might be the D (6 bases). V lost 1 base, J lost 3 bases, and 13 bases lay in between. The CDR3 is 15 residues long. From germline, CDR1 is LGHNA and CDR2 YNFKEQ. This chain's CDR3 is CASSQGLETSYEQYF. The CDR3 bases are TGTGCCAGCAGCCAAGGACTAGAGACTAGCTACGAGCAGTACTTC.

The chain uses TRBV9 and TRBJ1-4; 9 bases are a match to TRBD1. Germline-derived CDR1 and CDR2 are SGDLS and YYNGEE. The CDR3 runs to 14 residues. After removal of 0 bases from V and 8 bases from J, the junction contained 2 bases not matched to a gene. CDR3: CASSVGQGGEKLFF. The CDR3 region has the DNA TGTGCCAGCAGCGTAGGACAGGGGGGCGAAAAACTGTTTTTT.

This rearrangement joins TRBV11-3 to TRBJ2-5; D gene unclear. V shed 5 bases and J shed 6 bases, with 10 bases lying between them. Per germline, CDR1 SGHNT and CDR2 YENEEA. CDR3 length equals 12 residues. The CDR3 sequence is CASSRTPKTQYF. For the CDR3, the DNA is TGTGCCAGCAGCCGCACTCCCAAGACCCAGTACTTC.

The chain is built from TRBV30 and TRBJ2-6, with 7 bases identical to TRBD1. After removal of 5 bases from V and 2 bases from J, the junction contained 3 bases not matched to a gene. The CDR3 length is 14 residues. CDR1 GTSNPN and CDR2 SVGIG come from the germline V gene (reference sequence). The CDR3 DNA sequence: TGTGCCTGGGACAGGGACCCTGGGGCCAACGTCCTGACTTTC. Amino acid sequence: CAWDRDPGANVLTF.

The chain couples TRBV7-9 to TRBJ2-7; 8 bases align to TRBD2. The V segment lost 5 bases and the J segment 0 bases; nucleotides outside the gene matches: 15. Germline V CDR1 and CDR2: SEHNR, FQNEAQ (reference sequence). This CDR3 region has 18 residues. CDR3 amino acids: CASSPSNRLASSSYEQYF. CDR3 bases: TGTGCCAGCAGCCCTAGTAACCGACTAGCGTCAAGCTCCTACGAGCAGTACTTC. Filled out from reference TRBV7-9 and TRBJ2-7, the complete variable domain reads DTGVSQNPRHKITKRGQNVTFRCDPISEHNRLYWYRQTLGQGPEFLTYFQNEAQLEKSRLLSDRFSAERPKGSFSTLEIQRTEQGDSAMYLCASSPSNRLASSSYEQYFGPGTRLTVT.

The chain links TRBV11-2 to TRBJ1-3; 7 bases fit TRBD1. Per the germline V gene, CDR1 is SGHAT and CDR2 is FQNNGV. Trimming took 3 bases from V and 4 from J; bases not matched to a gene: 6. This CDR3 region has 15 residues. CDR3 sequence (DNA): TGTGCCAGCAGCTTCGGTAGGGGGCTGGGAAACACCATATATTTT. It is translated as CASSFGRGLGNTIYF.

This clone was detected only a few times. The V call is TRBV7-9, the J call TRBJ1-2; TRBD1 might be the D (6 bases). Germline values: CDR1 SEHNR, CDR2 FQNEAQ (reference sequence). The ends were cut back, 1 base at V and 6 bases at J, with 12 bases in the middle. This CDR3 spans 14 amino acids. In DNA, the CDR3 is TGTGCCAGCAGCTTAGTTTCGACAGGAGATGGCTACACCTTC. As protein: CASSLVSTGDGYTF.

V usage is TRBV7-9 and J usage is TRBJ2-7, with 8 bases lining up with TRBD2. The CDR3 has 14 amino acids. V dropped 2 bases and J dropped 2; count of bases not matched to a gene: 2. The germline V gene has CDR1 SEHNR and CDR2 FQNEAQ (reference sequence). CDR3 DNA: TGTGCCAGCAGCTTATTAGCGGGGCCCTACGAGCAGTACTTC. Translated: CASSLLAGPYEQYF.

This clone appeared many times. V gene TRBV28 combines with J gene TRBJ1-1; 9 bases are shared with TRBD1. Germline V gene lookup returns CDR1 MDHEN and CDR2 SYDVKM. This CDR3 has 15 amino acids. The V gene end was trimmed by 7 bases and the J gene end by 5 bases; junction bases not matched to a gene: 11. The CDR3 region has the DNA TGTGCCAGCACCATAGGACAGGGGTACCGTACTGAAGCTTTCTTT. This codes for CASTIGQGYRTEAFF.

This clone has only one observation. This chain joins TRBV27 and TRBJ1-1, with D perhaps TRBD1 (6 bases). V lost 5 bases, J lost 4 bases, and 11 bases lay in between. This CDR3 has 13 residues. The germline V gene encodes CDR1 MNHEY and CDR2 SMNVEV (reference sequence). This CDR3 is CASSPTGSTEAFF. CDR3 bases: TGTGCCAGCAGTCCGACAGGTAGCACTGAAGCTTTCTTT.